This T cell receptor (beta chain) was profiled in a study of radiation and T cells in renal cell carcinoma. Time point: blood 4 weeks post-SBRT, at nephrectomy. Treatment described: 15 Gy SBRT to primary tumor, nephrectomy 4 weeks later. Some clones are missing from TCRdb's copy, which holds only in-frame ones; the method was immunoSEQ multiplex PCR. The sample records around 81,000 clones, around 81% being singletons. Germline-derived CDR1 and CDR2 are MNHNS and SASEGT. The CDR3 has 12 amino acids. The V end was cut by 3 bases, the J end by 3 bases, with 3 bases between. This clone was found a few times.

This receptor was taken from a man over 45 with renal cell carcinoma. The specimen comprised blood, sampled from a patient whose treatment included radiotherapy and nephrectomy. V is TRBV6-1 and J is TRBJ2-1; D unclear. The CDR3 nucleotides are TGTGCCAGCAGTGAGGACTACAATGAGCAGTTCTTC. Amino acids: CASSEDYNEQFF.